Following are 26 T cell receptor beta chains from one sample sequenced in a study of blood T cell repertoires in COVID-19. Profiling relied on immunoSEQ multiplex PCR, and the TCRdb table lists in-frame clones only, not all of them. The repertoire holds 50,000 to 65,000 clones, with approximately 85% as singletons. The sequenced sample consisted of peripheral blood. Receptors were obtained from a human donor in a cohort sampled during active COVID-19.

This rearrangement joins TRBV2 to TRBJ1-5; D call uncertain. The germline gives CDR1 SNHLY, CDR2 FYNNEI. V lost 0 bases and J lost 5, with 11 bases in between. This CDR3 comprises 15 residues. This CDR3 is CASSEASFLDQPQHF. CDR3 bases: TGTGCCAGCAGTGAAGCGTCCTTCCTAGATCAGCCCCAGCATTTT.

This clone was seen a single time. The genes are TRBV7-3 and TRBJ1-1; D is unclear. This CDR3 has 13 residues. Trimming pared 3 bases from V and 0 bases from J, leaving 5 bases between. Germline assignment: CDR1 SGHTA and CDR2 FQGTGA. The CDR3 loop is CASSLEMNTEAFF. DNA for the CDR3: TGTGCCAGCAGCTTGGAGATGAACACTGAAGCTTTCTTT.

This clone was picked up one time. Here the CDR3 reads CASSFRGPGANVLTF. The CDR3 DNA sequence: TGTGCCAGCAGCTTCCGAGGGCCCGGGGCCAACGTCCTGACTTTC. The chain couples TRBV5-6 to TRBJ2-6, with D perhaps matching TRBD2 (5 bases). CDR1 is SGHDT and CDR2 is YYEEEE in the germline V gene. The CDR3 runs to 15 residues. Trimming removed 2 bases from V and 4 bases from J, with 10 bases in between.

The V call is TRBV30, the J call TRBJ1-2; 7 bases map to TRBD1. CDR3 size: 13 residues. The germline V gene encodes CDR1 GTSNPN and CDR2 SVGIG (reference sequence). The V and J ends lost 5 bases and 6 bases, in that order; junction bases with no gene match: 9. CDR3 sequence: CAWGRGTANGYTF. In DNA form, the CDR3 reads TGTGCCTGGGGGCGCGGGACAGCTAATGGCTACACCTTC.

The genes are TRBV28 and TRBJ2-3, with D possibly matching TRBD1 (7 bases). This CDR3 is 14 amino acids long. The germline V gene encodes CDR1 MDHEN and CDR2 SYDVKM. The V and J ends lost 3 bases and 3 bases respectively, with 10 bases between them. The DNA of the CDR3 is TGTGCCAGCAGTTTGCAGGGGGGAACAGATACGCAGTATTTT. Translated: CASSLQGGTDTQYF.

The rearrangement joins TRBV5-8 to TRBJ2-1, with 11 bases fitting TRBD2. Germline V gene sequence: CDR1 SGHTS, CDR2 YDEGEE. The V segment lost 4 bases and the J segment 3 bases; nucleotides outside the gene matches: 9. CDR3 size: 17 residues. The DNA for the CDR3 is TGTGCCAGCAGCCATCCTAGCGGGGGGATCAACTACAATGAGCAGTTCTTC. Its protein product is CASSHPSGGINYNEQFF.

The J gene is TRBJ2-3, the V gene TRBV7-9, with a weak D call TRBD2 (5 bases). Germline loops: CDR1 SEHNR, CDR2 FQNEAQ (reference sequence). The CDR3 has 14 residues. Trimming stripped 1 base from V and 6 bases from J, with 11 bases between. The CDR3 DNA reads TGTGCCAGCAGCTTAGACCCGGGATGGGATACGCAGTATTTT. Translating gives CASSLDPGWDTQYF. Complete variable domain (other parts from reference TRBV7-9 and TRBJ2-3): DTGVSQNPRHKITKRGQNVTFRCDPISEHNRLYWYRQTLGQGPEFLTYFQNEAQLEKSRLLSDRFSAERPKGSFSTLEIQRTEQGDSAMYLCASSLDPGWDTQYFGPGTRLTVL.

The chain has TRBV19 and TRBJ1-1, with 8 bases identical to TRBD1. The CDR3 runs to 14 residues. CDR1 is LNHDA and CDR2 is SQIVND in the germline V gene (reference sequence). The V and J ends lost 7 bases and 6 bases, in that order; junction bases with no gene match: 10. The CDR3: CASKLPGQASEAFF. The CDR3 DNA sequence: TGTGCCAGTAAACTTCCGGGACAGGCATCTGAAGCTTTCTTT.

J is TRBJ2-3 and V is TRBV5-1; 9 bases are shared with TRBD2. CDR3 length: 16 residues. The V gene's germline CDR1 is SGHRS and CDR2 YFSETQ. V lost 0 bases to trimming and J lost 2 bases; unmatched junction nucleotides: 4. CDR3 sequence: CASSLVVAGDTDTQYF. CDR3 coding DNA: TGCGCCAGCAGCTTGGTCGTAGCGGGGGACACAGATACGCAGTATTTT.

V and J are TRBV6-6 and TRBJ1-6, with TRBD1 as a possible D gene (6 bases). CDR3 length: 12 residues. The V gene lost 6 bases and the J gene lost 6 bases, with 6 bases spanning the gap. Germline V gene sequence: CDR1 MNHNY, CDR2 SVGAGI (reference sequence). CDR3 amino acids: CASRGANSPLHF. CDR3 bases: TGTGCCAGCAGGGGGGCTAATTCACCCCTCCACTTT.

This sequence joins TRBV5-1 and TRBJ2-1; TRBD2 matches at 13 bases. Germline values: CDR1 SGHRS, CDR2 YFSETQ. This CDR3 comprises 19 residues. After removal of 3 bases from V and 6 bases from J, the junction contained 15 bases not matched to a gene. CDR3 nucleotides: TGCGCCAGCAGCTCGGCGGGACTAGCGGGGCCTGTCGGGTCCAATGAGCAGTTCTTC. Translating it yields CASSSAGLAGPVGSNEQFF.

CDR3 coding DNA: TGTGCCAGCAGTTACTCCACAGGGTACCAGCCCCAGCATTTT. Translation gives CASSYSTGYQPQHF. V and J are TRBV6-2 or TRBV6-3 and TRBJ1-5, with TRBD1 as a possible D gene (6 bases). Germline-derived CDR1 and CDR2 are MNHEY and SVGEGT. This CDR3 has 14 amino acids. The V gene lost 0 bases and the J gene lost 7 bases, with 10 bases spanning the gap.

The chain's CDR3 is CASRQAGSNQPQHF. The CDR3 DNA follows: TGTGCCAGTCGACAGGCTGGGAGCAATCAGCCCCAGCATTTT. The chain uses TRBV6-5 and TRBJ1-5; maybe TRBD1 (6 bases). Germline CDR1 MNHEY, CDR2 SVGAGI. The CDR3 extends over 14 amino acids. Trimming left V 9 bases short and J 1 base short, with 13 bases between.

About this clone: Other DNA sequences from this sample encode an identical CDR3 as well. The rearrangement uses TRBV5-1 and TRBJ2-5, with unresolved D. Looked up from germline, CDR1 is SGHRS and CDR2 is YFSETQ. This CDR3 comprises 15 residues. V gave up 0 bases and J gave up 2 bases, with 11 bases separating them. CDR3 coding DNA: TGCGCCAGCAGCTTGGTTCCGGGTGGGCAAGAGACCCAGTACTTC. Translation gives CASSLVPGGQETQYF.

The V and J genes are TRBV19 and TRBJ2-1, with 8 bases lining up with TRBD1. CDR3 length equals 14 residues. Trimming took 5 bases from V and 7 from J; bases not matched to a gene: 7. Germline V CDR1 and CDR2: LNHDA, SQIVND (reference sequence). CDR3 residues: CASSAQGQENEQFF. In DNA, the CDR3 is TGTGCCAGTAGTGCCCAGGGACAGGAGAATGAGCAGTTCTTC.

The V call is TRBV11-2, the J call TRBJ2-7; 8 bases line up with TRBD2. Losses at the gene ends were 7 bases for V and 1 base for J; bases not matched to a gene: 3. CDR1 and CDR2 from the germline V gene are SGHAT and FQNNGV. The CDR3 has 13 residues. The CDR3 DNA sequence: TGTGCCAGCAACACGGGGGGGTCCTACGAGCAGTACTTC. Protein: CASNTGGSYEQYF.

V and J are TRBV27 and TRBJ2-2; D is uncertain. The CDR3 runs 14 residues. V lost 4 bases, J lost 4 bases, and 10 bases lay in between. Germline assignment: CDR1 MNHEY and CDR2 SMNVEV (reference sequence). Here the CDR3 reads CASSYRVRTGELFF. DNA for the CDR3: TGTGCCAGCAGTTATCGGGTTCGCACCGGGGAGCTGTTTTTT.

The CDR3 spells CASSLKQGAFYNEQFF. The CDR3 DNA reads TGTGCCAGCAGCTTAAAACAGGGGGCGTTCTACAATGAGCAGTTCTTC. V is TRBV5-4 and J is TRBJ2-1; 9 positions agree with TRBD1. The J segment lost 3 bases and the V segment lost 2 bases, leaving 6 bases of the junction unmatched. Germline V CDR1 and CDR2: SGHNT, YYREEE (reference sequence). CDR3 length: 16 amino acids.

This sequence joins TRBV7-6 and TRBJ2-6; 9 bases map to TRBD1. CDR3 length: 18 residues. V was pared by 1 base and J by 2 bases, with 6 bases of the junction left unmatched. Per the germline V gene, CDR1 is SGHVS and CDR2 is FNYEAQ. CDR3 DNA: TGTGCCAGCAGCTTAGTCGGACAGGGGACAGCTGGGGCCAACGTCCTGACTTTC. Translated: CASSLVGQGTAGANVLTF.

The J gene is TRBJ1-2, the V gene TRBV6-1; 8 bases agree with TRBD1. Trimming cost V 7 bases and J 4 bases; bases outside gene matches: 5. The length of the CDR3 is 13 residues. Germline CDR1 is MNHNS and CDR2 is SASEGT. The CDR3 sequence: CASTGQGVYGYTF. DNA for the CDR3: TGTGCCAGCACCGGACAGGGCGTCTATGGCTACACCTTC.

In its sample, this clone was seen once. V is TRBV27 and J is TRBJ1-6; D gene unclear. The germline CDR1 and CDR2 sequences are MNHEY and SMNVEV (reference sequence). V was trimmed by 5 bases and J by 2 bases, leaving 16 bases between them. The CDR3 has 17 amino acids. The CDR3 DNA is TGTGCCAGCAGTCCCCGTGGAGGAAGCACCTATAATTCACCCCTCCACTTT. Residues: CASSPRGGSTYNSPLHF.

The chain uses TRBV5-5 and TRBJ2-7; 12 bases are a match to TRBD2. Germline-derived CDR1 and CDR2 are SGHKS and YYEKEE (reference sequence). This CDR3 is built from 15 residues. Trimming removed 0 bases from V and 3 bases from J; junction bases left unmatched: 1. The CDR3 loop is CASSLGTSGIYEQYF. The CDR3 DNA reads as TGTGCCAGCAGCTTGGGGACTAGCGGGATCTACGAGCAGTACTTC. Looking up the rest from reference TRBV5-5 and TRBJ2-7 gives the full variable domain: DAGVTQSPTHLIKTRGQQVTLRCSPISGHKSVSWYQQVLGQGPQFIFQYYEKEERGRGNFPDRFSARQFPNYSSELNVNALLLGDSALYLCASSLGTSGIYEQYFGPGTRLTVT.

The V call is TRBV5-1, the J call TRBJ1-3, with a tentative D call TRBD1 (5 bases). Germline CDR1 and CDR2: SGHRS and YFSETQ. Trimming shortened V by 0 bases and J by 4 bases, and 8 bases separated the two germline ends. CDR3 length equals 14 residues. CDR3 amino acids: CASSLAGYGNTIYF. The CDR3 nucleotides read TGCGCCAGCAGCTTGGCAGGGTACGGAAACACCATATATTTT. The whole variable domain, remainder taken from reference TRBV5-1 and TRBJ1-3, is KAGVTQTPRYLIKTRGQQVTLSCSPISGHRSVSWYQQTPGQGLQFLFEYFSETQRNKGNFPGRFSGRQFSNSRSEMNVSTLELGDSALYLCASSLAGYGNTIYFGEGSWLTVV.

This clone has only one observation. The genes are TRBV28 and TRBJ2-2, with TRBD2 matching 9 bases. J lost 10 bases, V lost 3 bases, and 9 bases had no gene match. The CDR3 length is 15 residues. Germline V gene lookup returns CDR1 MDHEN and CDR2 SYDVKM. The CDR3 reads CASSFSASGAQELFF. CDR3 bases: TGTGCCAGCAGTTTCTCGGCTAGCGGGGCCCAGGAGCTGTTTTTT.

The rearrangement uses TRBV2 and TRBJ1-5; D might be TRBD1 (5 bases). Trimming shortened V by 5 bases and J by 7 bases, and 15 bases separated the two germline ends. This CDR3 comprises 14 residues. Germline values: CDR1 SNHLY, CDR2 FYNNEI. CDR3 in DNA: TGTGCCAGCAGTAGTTTGGGGGGAAGGCAGCCCCAGCATTTT. Translated, it gives CASSSLGGRQPQHF. Combining the CDR3 with reference TRBV2 and TRBJ1-5 gives the whole variable domain EPEVTQTPSHQVTQMGQEVILRCVPISNHLYFYWYRQILGQKVEFLVSFYNNEISEKSEIFDDQFSVERPDGSNFTLKIRSTKLEDSAMYFCASSSLGGRQPQHFGDGTRLSIL.

This clone was seen more than once but under ten times. This rearrangement joins TRBV5-6 to TRBJ2-6; no clear D. The CDR3 consists of 16 residues. V was clipped by 0 bases and J by 0 bases, with 7 bases between them. From germline, CDR1 is SGHDT and CDR2 YYEEEE. The CDR3 here is CASSLGRNSGANVLTF. The CDR3 DNA reads TGTGCCAGCAGCTTGGGGCGGAACTCTGGGGCCAACGTCCTGACTTTC.